The rows below give T cell receptor beta chains drawn from one sample of a study of blood T cells in healthy people across ages. Each CDR3 protein gets one entry after TCRdb re-called the 5' RACE reads with MiXCR. Of about 940,000 distinct CDR3 sequences listed, roughly 43% are singletons. Specimen: blood. All receptors derive from a young man in good health. Each CDR3 is given with its conserved first and last residue. Some rows have no size entry. The others give once, few or many, or a class for an expanded clone.

V: TRBV28
J: TRBJ1-2
size: few
CDR3: CASSSPSRRYGYTF

V: TRBV28
J: TRBJ1-4
size: .
CDR3: CASHLAGTTNEKLFF

V: TRBV20-1
J: TRBJ2-5
size: .
CDR3: CSAKLLATQYF

V: TRBV6-2/TRBV6-3
J: TRBJ2-1
size: few
CDR3: CASSYLAGVNNEQFF

V: TRBV3-1
J: TRBJ1-1
size: .
CDR3: CASSQLRGNTEAFF

V: TRBV20-1
J: TRBJ2-7
size: .
CDR3: CSARLYPVISYEQYF

V: TRBV27
J: TRBJ1-2
size: .
CDR3: CASSFQGAYGYTF

V: TRBV7-2
J: TRBJ1-2
size: .
CDR3: CASNHRNTNYGYTF

V: TRBV18
J: TRBJ2-7
size: .
CDR3: CASLFQGQPYEQYF

V: TRBV30
J: TRBJ1-1
size: .
CDR3: CAWSVQQGTPPGTEAFF

V: TRBV6-1
J: TRBJ2-2
size: .
CDR3: CASSETWASGELFF

V: TRBV9
J: TRBJ1-2
size: .
CDR3: CASSESRQGGNYGYTF

V: TRBV27
J: TRBJ1-1
size: .
CDR3: CASSWTGGALLNTEAFF

V: TRBV12-3/TRBV12-4
J: TRBJ1-5
size: .
CDR3: CASSSSRTGLSQPQHF

V: TRBV2
J: TRBJ1-5
size: few
CDR3: CASTKSGDSNQPQHF

V: TRBV30
J: TRBJ1-2
size: .
CDR3: CAWRTRGQGYGYTF

V: TRBV20-1
J: TRBJ1-1
size: .
CDR3: CSAGTGANTEAFF

V: TRBV12-3/TRBV12-4
J: TRBJ2-5
size: .
CDR3: CASNTGTVKETQYF

V: TRBV18
J: TRBJ2-3
size: .
CDR3: CASSSQGNTDTQYF

V: TRBV16
J: TRBJ2-1
size: .
CDR3: CASSQSQAGDGEQFF

V: TRBV4-1
J: TRBJ2-1
size: .
CDR3: CASSQDRGKFF

V: TRBV20-1
J: TRBJ1-1
size: .
CDR3: CSQRGGNTEAFF

V: TRBV29-1
J: TRBJ2-7
size: few
CDR3: CSVGSRGGEQYF

V: TRBV4-2
J: TRBJ2-7
size: few
CDR3: CASSQVGGVGSYEQYF

V: TRBV6-2/TRBV6-3
J: TRBJ1-5
size: .
CDR3: CASRRVGSNQPQHF

V: TRBV4-2
J: TRBJ1-6
size: .
CDR3: CASSQDEQGSSYNSPLHF

V: TRBV4-3
J: TRBJ2-7
size: .
CDR3: CASSPRQGRDYEQYF

V: TRBV14
J: TRBJ2-1
size: few
CDR3: CASSQAGQGPYNEQFF